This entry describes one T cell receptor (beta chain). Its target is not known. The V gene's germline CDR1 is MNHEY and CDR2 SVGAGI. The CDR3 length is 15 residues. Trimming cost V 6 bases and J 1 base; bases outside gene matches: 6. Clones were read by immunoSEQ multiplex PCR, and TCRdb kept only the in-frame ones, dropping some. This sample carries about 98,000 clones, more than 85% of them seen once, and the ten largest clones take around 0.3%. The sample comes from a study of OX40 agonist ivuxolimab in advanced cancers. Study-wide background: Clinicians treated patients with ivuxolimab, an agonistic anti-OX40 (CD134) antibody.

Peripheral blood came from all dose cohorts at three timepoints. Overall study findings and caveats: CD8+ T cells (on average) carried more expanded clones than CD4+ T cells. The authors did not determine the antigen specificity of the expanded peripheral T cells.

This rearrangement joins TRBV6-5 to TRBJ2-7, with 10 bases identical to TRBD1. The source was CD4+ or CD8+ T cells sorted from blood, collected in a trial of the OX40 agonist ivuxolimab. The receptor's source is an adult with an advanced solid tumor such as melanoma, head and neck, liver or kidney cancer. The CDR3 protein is CASREGTGVSYEQYF. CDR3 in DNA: TGTGCCAGCAGGGAGGGGACAGGGGTTTCCTACGAGCAGTACTTC.